These 8 T cell receptor beta chains share one sample of origin, sequenced in a study of cytomegalovirus exposure and HLA in healthy donors. The PCR was carried out with 60 Vbeta primers and 13 Jbeta primers. Profiling relied on immunoSEQ multiplex PCR, and the TCRdb table lists in-frame clones only, not all of them. The sample has roughly 100,000 clones, over 65% seen once. Sequenced input: PBMCs. The origin of the receptors is a man aged 40-49 years in good health and CMV-seropositive.

This clone has only a few counts. The chain has TRBV6-5 and TRBJ2-7; TRBD1 agrees at 7 bases. Germline-derived CDR1 and CDR2 are MNHEY and SVGAGI. J was trimmed by 9 bases and V by 6 bases; bases with no gene match: 17. This CDR3 is 15 amino acids long. The CDR3 loop reads CASSQKTGVGSRQYF. The CDR3 DNA follows: TGTGCCAGCAGCCAGAAAACAGGGGTTGGGAGTAGGCAGTACTTC.

The rearrangement uses TRBV5-6 and TRBJ2-1; the D is unclear. Trimming stripped 4 bases from V and 9 bases from J, with 26 bases between. The germline V gene encodes CDR1 SGHDT and CDR2 YYEEEE. This CDR3 contains 17 residues. Here the CDR3 reads CASSPKSLEGGLSEQFF. DNA for the CDR3: TGTGCCAGCAGCCCGAAAAGTCTGGAAGGCGGTCTCAGTGAGCAGTTCTTC.

V usage is TRBV10-2 and J usage is TRBJ2-5, with TRBD2 matching 10 bases. The CDR3 contains 15 residues. Germline V lookup: CDR1 WSHSY, CDR2 SAAADI. V lost 8 bases to trimming and J lost 4 bases; unmatched junction nucleotides: 10. The CDR3 DNA follows: TGCGCCAGCGAAAGAGCGGGAGGGCTCGGAGAGACCCAGTACTTC. It yields the protein CASERAGGLGETQYF.

This chain uses TRBV5-4 with TRBJ1-3; TRBD1 agrees at 10 bases. The J segment lost 4 bases and the V segment lost 3 bases, leaving 4 bases of the junction unmatched. The germline CDR1 and CDR2 sequences are SGHNT and YYREEE (reference sequence). This CDR3 has 15 residues. The CDR3 spells CASSSDRGLGNTIYF. In DNA, the CDR3 is TGTGCCAGCAGCTCTGACAGGGGGCTGGGAAACACCATATATTTT.

The chain is built from TRBV19 and TRBJ1-3; a weak D match, TRBD1 (6 bases). Per the germline V gene, CDR1 is LNHDA and CDR2 is SQIVND (reference sequence). The CDR3 totals 15 residues. Between the trimmed V and J ends, which lost 6 bases and 0 bases, there was a span of 12 bases. CDR3 DNA: TGTGCCAGTAGCTTGGGGGACAACTCTGGAAACACCATATATTTT. It specifies CASSLGDNSGNTIYF.

The rearrangement joins TRBV4-3 to TRBJ2-5; no definite D call. V was cut by 0 bases and J by 5 bases, with 7 bases left in between. The CDR3 is 13 amino acids. Germline CDR1 is LGHNA and CDR2 is YSLEER. The CDR3 sequence: CASSQDIRETQYF. The DNA of the CDR3 is TGCGCCAGCAGCCAAGACATCAGGGAGACCCAGTACTTC.

CDR3: CASSARGVDEQFF. CDR3 DNA sequence: TGTGCCAGCAGTGCCCGGGGAGTGGATGAGCAGTTCTTC. The chain recombines TRBV6-4 with TRBJ2-1; TRBD2 is a possible D gene (5 bases). The CDR3 has 13 residues. V was trimmed by 4 bases and J by 8 bases, leaving 12 bases between them. Germline V gene data show CDR1 as MRHNA and CDR2 as SNTAGT.

The chain combines TRBV11-3 with TRBJ1-1, with 7 bases that match TRBD1. J gave up 2 bases and V 1 base, and 4 bases lay outside the gene matches. The CDR3 runs 15 residues. Germline CDR1 reads SGHNT; CDR2 reads YENEEA. The CDR3: CASSLVGTANTEAFF. CDR3 DNA sequence: TGTGCCAGCAGCTTAGTGGGGACAGCAAACACTGAAGCTTTCTTT.